The T cell receptor beta chain under discussion was sequenced for a study of cytomegalovirus exposure and HLA in healthy donors. CDR1 GTSNPN and CDR2 SVGIG come from the germline V gene (reference sequence). V gave up 1 base and J gave up 6 bases; unmatched junction bases: 12. The CDR3 loop spans 16 amino acids. Vbeta (60) and Jbeta (13) primers were used in the PCR. TCRdb's table, derived via immunoSEQ multiplex PCR, lists solely in-frame clones and lacks some. The sample holds roughly 90,000 clones, roughly 80% seen once. Details on this clone: The antigen remains undetermined.

Study-wide results and caveats: Across all donors, roughly uniform sequencing depth was an assumption of the presence/absence analyses. Relative to equally common others, HLA-associated TCR beta chains showed greater clonal expansion in a later analysis.

Everyone who donated was a healthy bone marrow donor. What was sequenced was PBMCs. This sequence originates from a man aged 25 to 40 in good health and CMV-seropositive. The chain recombines TRBV30 with TRBJ1-2; 9 bases map to TRBD1. The CDR3 nucleotides are TGTGCCTGGAGTGCCCTACAGGGGGCGCCGGGGAATGGCTACACCTTC. Encoded protein: CAWSALQGAPGNGYTF.